This TCR beta chain was identified during a study of shared clonotypes between healthy human individuals. Study results and caveats: Rarefaction indicated that sorted-subset sequencing remained incomplete although depth was large. Naive CD4 clonotypes were shared across several donors at around 5%. Generation probability values for non-shared clonotypes were lower than those for clonotypes shared by all four donors.

Comments on this clone: The antigen is undetermined.

Only in-frame clones appear in the TCRdb table, and some are missing; sequencing was by immunoSEQ multiplex PCR. The sample yields roughly 2.2 million clones, about 90% seen once. Sequencing was done on a sample of naive CD4+ T cells from PBMCs. Subset reported: CD45RA+ positively selected. The TCR sequence derives from a young man in good health. Some clones in this sample may be carry-over from other donors' samples.

This CDR3 reads CASSIMRERTQYF. In DNA, the CDR3 is TGTGCCAGTAGTATTATGCGGGAACGGACCCAGTACTTC. The V and J genes are TRBV19 and TRBJ2-5; D is perhaps TRBD2 (6 bases). V was shortened by 3 bases and J by 7 bases, with 12 bases between the two germline ends. The CDR3 sequence is 13 residues long. Germline V CDR1 and CDR2: LNHDA, SQIVND (reference sequence).